These 8 T cell receptor beta chains were sequenced from one sample in a study of CD8 T cells in Susac syndrome. It was with random hexamers that roughly 0.5 to 1 ug RNA was reverse transcribed. From the immunoSEQ multiplex PCR reads, TCRdb called clonotypes with MiXCR, one entry per CDR3 protein. The data contain some 110,000 distinct CDR3 sequences, about 92% of them singletons. The sequenced sample was CD4+ T cells from PBMCs. The source of these receptors is a human donor with multiple sclerosis.

This CDR3 is CASSLAGSWTQYF. The CDR3 region has the DNA TGTGCCAGCAGCTTGGCTGGTAGTTGGACCCAGTACTTC. The J gene is TRBJ2-5, the V gene TRBV5-6, with D unresolved. CDR3 size: 13 residues. Germline CDR1 reads SGHDT; CDR2 reads YYEEEE. The germline V and J ends were trimmed by 0 bases and 7 bases, with 10 bases remaining between them. Using reference TRBV5-6 and TRBJ2-5 for the parts outside the CDR3, the full variable domain is DAGVTQSPTHLIKTRGQQVTLRCSPKSGHDTVSWYQQALGQGPQFIFQYYEEEERQRGNFPDRFSGHQFPNYSSELNVNALLLGDSALYLCASSLAGSWTQYFGPGTRLLVL.

The chain combines TRBV4-2 with TRBJ2-1; TRBD2 matches 12 bases. Germline CDR1 is LGHNA and CDR2 is YNFKEQ. The V gene end was trimmed by 1 base and the J gene end by 6 bases; junction bases not matched to a gene: 13. The CDR3 loop spans 19 amino acids. The CDR3 DNA reads TGTGCCAGCAGCCAAGCTCCTTCAGGACTAGCGGGGCGGTTCAATGAGCAGTTCTTC. Residues: CASSQAPSGLAGRFNEQFF.

The rearrangement links TRBV18 to TRBJ1-6; D gene ambiguous. V was trimmed by 6 bases and J by 8 bases, leaving 11 bases between them. Germline V gives CDR1 KGHSH, CDR2 LQKENI. The CDR3 spans 13 residues. The CDR3 DNA follows: TGTGCCAGCTCTCAAAGTTCAGATTCACCCCTCCACTTT. This encodes CASSQSSDSPLHF.

The chain carries TRBV14 and TRBJ1-3, with no clear D. V was cut by 1 base and J by 6 bases, with 4 bases left in between. Germline V gene data show CDR1 as SGHDN and CDR2 as FVKESK. CDR3 length equals 12 residues. Here the CDR3 DNA reads TGTGCCAGCAGCCAAGGGCCAAACACCATATATTTT. Amino acids: CASSQGPNTIYF.

This sequence joins TRBV15 and TRBJ1-5, with 10 bases that match TRBD1. The ends lost 3 bases at V and 5 bases at J; junction bases unmatched: 10. CDR1 is LNHNV, CDR2 YYDKDF, per germline (reference sequence). The length of the CDR3 is 17 residues. The CDR3 region is CATSSRGRDRGYQPQHF. The CDR3 bases are TGTGCCACCAGCAGCCGGGGCCGGGACAGGGGTTATCAGCCCCAGCATTTT.

The chain uses TRBV19 and TRBJ1-1; D not resolved. Germline CDR1 reads LNHDA; CDR2 reads SQIVND (reference sequence). The CDR3 loop spans 14 amino acids. The V and J ends lost 3 bases and 1 base respectively, with 9 bases between them. Written as DNA, the CDR3 is TGTGCCAGTAGTATTGAGGGAACGAACACTGAAGCTTTCTTT. This translates into CASSIEGTNTEAFF.

The rearrangement joins TRBV6-1 to TRBJ2-1; D is perhaps TRBD2 (5 bases). The germline V gene encodes CDR1 MNHNS and CDR2 SASEGT. This CDR3 comprises 14 residues. V dropped 7 bases and J dropped 3 bases, with 13 bases sitting between them. The CDR3 reads CASTSPGDYNEQFF. DNA of the CDR3: TGTGCCAGCACCTCCCCCGGGGACTACAATGAGCAGTTCTTC.

This chain uses TRBV28 with TRBJ1-1; D is perhaps TRBD1 (5 bases). CDR3 length: 15 residues. Germline lookup yields CDR1 MDHEN and CDR2 SYDVKM. V shed 3 bases and J shed 1 base, with 12 bases lying between them. This CDR3 reads CASSFSQGTNTEAFF. As DNA, the CDR3 is TGTGCCAGCAGTTTCTCTCAGGGTACGAACACTGAAGCTTTCTTT. Combining the CDR3 with reference TRBV28 and TRBJ1-1 gives the whole variable domain DVKVTQSSRYLVKRTGEKVFLECVQDMDHENMFWYRQDPGLGLRLIYFSYDVKMKEKGDIPEGYSVSREKKERFSLILESASTNQTSMYLCASSFSQGTNTEAFFGQGTRLTVV.